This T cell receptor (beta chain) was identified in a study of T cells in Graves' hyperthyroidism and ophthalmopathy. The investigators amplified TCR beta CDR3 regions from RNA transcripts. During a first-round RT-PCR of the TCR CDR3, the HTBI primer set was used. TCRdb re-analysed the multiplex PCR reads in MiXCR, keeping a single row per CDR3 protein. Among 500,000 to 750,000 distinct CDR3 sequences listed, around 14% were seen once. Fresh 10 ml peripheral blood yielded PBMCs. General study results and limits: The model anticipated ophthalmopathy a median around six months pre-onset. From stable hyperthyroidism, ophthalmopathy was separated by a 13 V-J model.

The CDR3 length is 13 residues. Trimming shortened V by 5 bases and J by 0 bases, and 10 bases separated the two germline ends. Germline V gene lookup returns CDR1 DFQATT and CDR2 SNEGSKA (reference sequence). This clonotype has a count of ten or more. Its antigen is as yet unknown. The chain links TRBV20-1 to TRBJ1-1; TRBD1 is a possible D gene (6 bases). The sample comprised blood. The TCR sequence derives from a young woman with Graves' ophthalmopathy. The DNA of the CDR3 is TGCAGTGCTCCGGACAGCCTGAACACTGAAGCTTTCTTT. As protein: CSAPDSLNTEAFF.